This TCR beta chain was recorded in a study of vaccination and CD4 T cells after COVID-19. Findings and limits, study-wide: Median counts of SARS-CoV-2-reactive clonotypes increased from around 20 to 38; this difference was not significant.

Treatment given: 10-day PBMC culture with coronavirus spike peptide pools or control peptides (ViraFEST assay). CDR3 length: 13 residues. Germline CDR1 reads SGHTA; CDR2 reads FQGNSA. Trimming left V 3 bases short and J 4 bases short, with 9 bases between. Scientists ran DNA taken from cultured CD4+ T cells through the Oncomine TCR Beta short-read assay for sequencing. TCRdb fed the PCR reads into MiXCR, producing one record per CDR3 protein. This table has 25,000 or so distinct CDR3 sequences, roughly two thirds appearing once. To note about this clonotype: Its specificity is not known.

The sample in question was CD4+ T cells from blood, cultured in vitro, obtained after SARS-CoV-2 vaccination. The sequence was obtained from a human donor who received a COVID-19 vaccine. The rearrangement joins TRBV7-2 to TRBJ1-1, with D possibly being TRBD1 (5 bases). CDR3 amino acids: CASSFRVGTEAFF. As DNA, the CDR3 is TGTGCCAGCAGCTTCAGGGTAGGCACTGAAGCTTTCTTT.